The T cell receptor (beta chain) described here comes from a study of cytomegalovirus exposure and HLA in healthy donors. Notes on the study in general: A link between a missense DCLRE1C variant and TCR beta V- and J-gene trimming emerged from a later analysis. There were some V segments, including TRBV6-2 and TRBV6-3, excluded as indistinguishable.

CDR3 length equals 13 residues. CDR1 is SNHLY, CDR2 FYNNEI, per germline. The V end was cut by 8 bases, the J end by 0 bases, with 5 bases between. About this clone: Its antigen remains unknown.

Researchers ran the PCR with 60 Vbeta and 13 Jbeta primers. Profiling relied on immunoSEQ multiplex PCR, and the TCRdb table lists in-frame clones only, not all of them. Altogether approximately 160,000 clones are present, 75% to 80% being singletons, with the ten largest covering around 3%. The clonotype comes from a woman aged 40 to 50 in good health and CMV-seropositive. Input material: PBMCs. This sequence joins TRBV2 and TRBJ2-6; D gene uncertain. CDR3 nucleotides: TGTGCCAGCCGGAGCTCTGGGGCCAACGTCCTGACTTTC. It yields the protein CASRSSGANVLTF.